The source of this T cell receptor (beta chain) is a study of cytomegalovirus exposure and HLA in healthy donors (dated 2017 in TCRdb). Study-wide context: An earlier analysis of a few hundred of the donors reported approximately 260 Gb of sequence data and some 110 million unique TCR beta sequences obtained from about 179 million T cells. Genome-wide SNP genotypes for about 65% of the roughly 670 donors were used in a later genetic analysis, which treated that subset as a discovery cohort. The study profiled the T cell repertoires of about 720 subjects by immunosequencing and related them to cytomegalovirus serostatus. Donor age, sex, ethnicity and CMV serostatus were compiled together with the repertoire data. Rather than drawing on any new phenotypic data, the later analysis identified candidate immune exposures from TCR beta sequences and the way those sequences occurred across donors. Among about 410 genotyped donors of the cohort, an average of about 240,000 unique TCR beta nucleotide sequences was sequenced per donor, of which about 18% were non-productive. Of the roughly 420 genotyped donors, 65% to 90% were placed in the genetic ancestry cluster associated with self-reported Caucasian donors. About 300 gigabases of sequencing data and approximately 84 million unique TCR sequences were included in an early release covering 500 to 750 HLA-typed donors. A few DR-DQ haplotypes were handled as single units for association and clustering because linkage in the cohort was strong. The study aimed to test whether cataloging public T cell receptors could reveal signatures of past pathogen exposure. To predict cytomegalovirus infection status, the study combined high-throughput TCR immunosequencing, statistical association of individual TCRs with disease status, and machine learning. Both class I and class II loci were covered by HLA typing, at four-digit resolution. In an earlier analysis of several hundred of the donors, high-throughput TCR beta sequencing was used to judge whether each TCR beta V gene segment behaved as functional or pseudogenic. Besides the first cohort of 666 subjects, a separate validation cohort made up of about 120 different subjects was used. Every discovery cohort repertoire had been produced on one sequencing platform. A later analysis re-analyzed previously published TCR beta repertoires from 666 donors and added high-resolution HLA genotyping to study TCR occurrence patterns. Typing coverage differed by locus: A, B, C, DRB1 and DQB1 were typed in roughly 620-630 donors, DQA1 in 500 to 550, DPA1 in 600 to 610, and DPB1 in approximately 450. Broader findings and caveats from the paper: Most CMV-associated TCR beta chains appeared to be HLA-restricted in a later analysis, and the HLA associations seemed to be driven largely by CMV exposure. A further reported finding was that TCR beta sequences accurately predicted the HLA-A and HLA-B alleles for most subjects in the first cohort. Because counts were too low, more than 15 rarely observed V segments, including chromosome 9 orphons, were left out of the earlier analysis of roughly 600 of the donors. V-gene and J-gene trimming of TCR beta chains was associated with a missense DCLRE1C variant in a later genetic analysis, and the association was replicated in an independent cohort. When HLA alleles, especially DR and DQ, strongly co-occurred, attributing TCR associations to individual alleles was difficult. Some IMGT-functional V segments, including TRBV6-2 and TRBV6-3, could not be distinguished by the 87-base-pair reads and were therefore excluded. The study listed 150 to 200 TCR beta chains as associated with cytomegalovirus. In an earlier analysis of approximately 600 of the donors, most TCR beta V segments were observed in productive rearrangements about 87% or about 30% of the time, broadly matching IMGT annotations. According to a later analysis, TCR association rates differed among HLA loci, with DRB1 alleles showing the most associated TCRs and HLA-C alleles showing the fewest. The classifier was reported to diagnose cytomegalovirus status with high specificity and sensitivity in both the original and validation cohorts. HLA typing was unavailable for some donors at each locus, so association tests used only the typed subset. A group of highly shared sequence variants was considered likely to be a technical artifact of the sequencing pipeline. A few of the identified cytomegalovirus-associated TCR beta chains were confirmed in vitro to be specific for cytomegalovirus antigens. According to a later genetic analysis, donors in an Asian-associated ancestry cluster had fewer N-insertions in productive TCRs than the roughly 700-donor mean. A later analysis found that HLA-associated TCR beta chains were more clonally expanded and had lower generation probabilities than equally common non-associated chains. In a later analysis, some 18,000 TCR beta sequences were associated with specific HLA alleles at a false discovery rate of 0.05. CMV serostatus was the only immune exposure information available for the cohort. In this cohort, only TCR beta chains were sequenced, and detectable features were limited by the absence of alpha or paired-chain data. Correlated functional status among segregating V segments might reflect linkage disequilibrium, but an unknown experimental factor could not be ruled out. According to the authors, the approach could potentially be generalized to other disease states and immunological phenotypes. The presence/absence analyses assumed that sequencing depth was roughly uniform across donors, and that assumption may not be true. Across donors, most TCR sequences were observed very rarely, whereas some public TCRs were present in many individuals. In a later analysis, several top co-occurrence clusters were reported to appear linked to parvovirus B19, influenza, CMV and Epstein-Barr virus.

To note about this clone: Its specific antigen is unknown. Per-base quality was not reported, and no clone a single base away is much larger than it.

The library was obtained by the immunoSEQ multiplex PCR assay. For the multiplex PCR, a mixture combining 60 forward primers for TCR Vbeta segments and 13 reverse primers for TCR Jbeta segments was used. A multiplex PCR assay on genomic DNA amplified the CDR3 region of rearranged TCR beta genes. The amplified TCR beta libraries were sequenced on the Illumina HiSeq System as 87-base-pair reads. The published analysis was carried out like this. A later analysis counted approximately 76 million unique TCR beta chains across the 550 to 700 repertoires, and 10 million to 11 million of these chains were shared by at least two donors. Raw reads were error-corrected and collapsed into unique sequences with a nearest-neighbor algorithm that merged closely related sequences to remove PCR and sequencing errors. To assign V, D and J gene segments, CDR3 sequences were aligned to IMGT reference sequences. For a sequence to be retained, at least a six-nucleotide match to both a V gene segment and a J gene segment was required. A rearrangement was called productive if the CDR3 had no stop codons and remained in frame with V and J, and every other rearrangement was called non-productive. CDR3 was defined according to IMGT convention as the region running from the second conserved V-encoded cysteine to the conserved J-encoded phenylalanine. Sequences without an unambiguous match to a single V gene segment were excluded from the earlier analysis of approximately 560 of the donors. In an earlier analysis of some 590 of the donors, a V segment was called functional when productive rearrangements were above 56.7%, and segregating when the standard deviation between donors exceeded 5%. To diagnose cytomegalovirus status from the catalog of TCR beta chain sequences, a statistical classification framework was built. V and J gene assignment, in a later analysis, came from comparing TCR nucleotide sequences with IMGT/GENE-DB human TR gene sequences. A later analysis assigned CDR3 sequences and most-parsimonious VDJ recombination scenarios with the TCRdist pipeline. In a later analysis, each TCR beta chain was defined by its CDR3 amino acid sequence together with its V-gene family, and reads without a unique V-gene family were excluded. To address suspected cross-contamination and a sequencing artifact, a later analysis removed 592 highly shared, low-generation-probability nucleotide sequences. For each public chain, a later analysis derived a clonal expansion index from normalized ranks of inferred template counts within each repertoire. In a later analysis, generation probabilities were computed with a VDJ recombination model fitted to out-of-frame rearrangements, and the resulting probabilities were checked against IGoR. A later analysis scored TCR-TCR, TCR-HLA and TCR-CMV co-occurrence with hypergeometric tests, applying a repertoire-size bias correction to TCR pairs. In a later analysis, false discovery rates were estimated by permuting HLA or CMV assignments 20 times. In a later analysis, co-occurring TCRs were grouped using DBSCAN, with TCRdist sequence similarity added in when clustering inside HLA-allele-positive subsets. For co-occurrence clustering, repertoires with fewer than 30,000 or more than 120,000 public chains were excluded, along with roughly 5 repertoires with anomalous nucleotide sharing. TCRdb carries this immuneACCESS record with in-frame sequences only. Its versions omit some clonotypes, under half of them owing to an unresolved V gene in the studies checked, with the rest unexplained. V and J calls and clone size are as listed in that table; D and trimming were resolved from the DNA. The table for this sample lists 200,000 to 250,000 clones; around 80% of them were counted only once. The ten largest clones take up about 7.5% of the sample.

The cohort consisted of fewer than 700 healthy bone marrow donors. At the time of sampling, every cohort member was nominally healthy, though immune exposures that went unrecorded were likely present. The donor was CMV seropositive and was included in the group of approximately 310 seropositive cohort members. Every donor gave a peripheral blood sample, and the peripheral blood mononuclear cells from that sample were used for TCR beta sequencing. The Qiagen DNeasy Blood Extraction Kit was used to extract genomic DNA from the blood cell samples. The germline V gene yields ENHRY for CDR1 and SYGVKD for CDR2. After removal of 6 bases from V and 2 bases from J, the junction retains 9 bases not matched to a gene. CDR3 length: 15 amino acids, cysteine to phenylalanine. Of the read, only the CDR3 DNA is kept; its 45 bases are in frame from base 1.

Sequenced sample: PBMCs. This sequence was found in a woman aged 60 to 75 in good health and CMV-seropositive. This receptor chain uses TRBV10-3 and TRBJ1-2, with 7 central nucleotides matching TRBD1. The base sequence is TGTGCCATCAGCCAGGCTCCGGACAGGAACTATGGCTACACCTTC. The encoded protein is CAISQAPDRNYGYTF.